This T cell receptor (beta chain) was documented in a study of Graves' ophthalmopathy and Graves' hyperthyroidism. RNA transcripts served as template for amplifying TCR beta CDR3 sequences. HTBI primers served in a first-round RT-PCR, which a second-round multiplex PCR followed. TCRdb analysed the multiplex PCR reads with MiXCR anew, one entry per CDR3 protein. The repertoire consists of some 350,000 distinct CDR3 sequences, with about a sixth occurring once and the leading ten covering roughly 2.3%. The table lists this clonotype with many counts. V lost 3 bases and J lost 9, with 15 bases in between. From germline, CDR1 is GTSNPN and CDR2 SVGIG (reference sequence). This CDR3 comprises 13 residues.

The chain uses TRBV30 and TRBJ2-4; possibly TRBD1 for D (6 bases). Specimen: peripheral blood. This receptor was identified in an adult woman with stable Graves' hyperthyroidism. The CDR3 is CAWSRTGSAIQYF. CDR3 DNA: TGTGCCTGGAGCCGTACAGGGAGCGCCATTCAGTACTTC.